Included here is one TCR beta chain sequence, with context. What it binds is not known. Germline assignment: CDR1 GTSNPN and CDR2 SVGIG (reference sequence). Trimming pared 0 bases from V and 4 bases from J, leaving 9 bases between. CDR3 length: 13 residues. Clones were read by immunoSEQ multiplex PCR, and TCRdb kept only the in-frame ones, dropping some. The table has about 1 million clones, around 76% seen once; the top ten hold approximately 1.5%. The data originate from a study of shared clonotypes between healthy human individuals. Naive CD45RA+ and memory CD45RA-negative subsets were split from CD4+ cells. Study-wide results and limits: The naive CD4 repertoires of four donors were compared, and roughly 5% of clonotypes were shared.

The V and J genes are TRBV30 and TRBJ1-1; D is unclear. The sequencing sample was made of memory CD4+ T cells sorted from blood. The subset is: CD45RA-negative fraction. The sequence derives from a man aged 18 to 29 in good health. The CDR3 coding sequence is TGTGCCTGGAGTGTACGGGGTGCCACTGAAGCTTTCTTT. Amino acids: CAWSVRGATEAFF.